This TCR beta chain was recorded in a study of radiotherapy plus CTLA-4 blockade in lung cancer. The wider study: About a sixth of enrolled patients responded objectively, and more than 25% had disease control. Findings and caveats of the study: After treatment with radiotherapy plus ipilimumab, TCR clones that came from the tumor expanded in blood.

Points on this clone: As yet, its antigen is unknown.

The CDR3 totals 16 residues. CDR1 and CDR2 (germline): SGHRS, YFSETQ. J was trimmed by 6 bases and V by 3 bases; bases with no gene match: 12. Sequencing used immunoSEQ multiplex PCR; TCRdb keeps in-frame clones, though not all of them. Altogether about 48,000 clones are present, 70% to 90% being singletons, with the ten largest covering under 20%. The receptor was derived from a human donor with non-small cell lung cancer that progressed on radiotherapy plus ipilimumab. Some clones in this sample may be carry-over from other donors' samples. The source was peripheral blood, collected from a patient treated with radiotherapy plus ipilimumab. The V gene is TRBV5-1, the J gene TRBJ2-1, with TRBD1 matching 7 bases. Here the CDR3 DNA reads TGCGCCAGCAGCTCGTTATATTCGACAGGGACCAATGAGCAGTTCTTC. Its translation: CASSSLYSTGTNEQFF.